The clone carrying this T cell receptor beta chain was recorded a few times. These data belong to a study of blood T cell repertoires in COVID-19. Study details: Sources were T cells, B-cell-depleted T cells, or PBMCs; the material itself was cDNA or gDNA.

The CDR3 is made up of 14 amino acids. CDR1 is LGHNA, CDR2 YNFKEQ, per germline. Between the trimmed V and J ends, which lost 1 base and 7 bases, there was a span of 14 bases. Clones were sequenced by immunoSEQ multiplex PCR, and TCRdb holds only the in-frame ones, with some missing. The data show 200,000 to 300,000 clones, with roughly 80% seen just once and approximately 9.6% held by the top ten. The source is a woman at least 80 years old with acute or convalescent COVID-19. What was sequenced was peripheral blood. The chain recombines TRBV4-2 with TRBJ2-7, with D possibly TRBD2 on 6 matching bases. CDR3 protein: CASSQGGDILEQYF. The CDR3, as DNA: TGTGCCAGCAGCCAAGGGGGGGATATTTTGGAGCAGTACTTC.